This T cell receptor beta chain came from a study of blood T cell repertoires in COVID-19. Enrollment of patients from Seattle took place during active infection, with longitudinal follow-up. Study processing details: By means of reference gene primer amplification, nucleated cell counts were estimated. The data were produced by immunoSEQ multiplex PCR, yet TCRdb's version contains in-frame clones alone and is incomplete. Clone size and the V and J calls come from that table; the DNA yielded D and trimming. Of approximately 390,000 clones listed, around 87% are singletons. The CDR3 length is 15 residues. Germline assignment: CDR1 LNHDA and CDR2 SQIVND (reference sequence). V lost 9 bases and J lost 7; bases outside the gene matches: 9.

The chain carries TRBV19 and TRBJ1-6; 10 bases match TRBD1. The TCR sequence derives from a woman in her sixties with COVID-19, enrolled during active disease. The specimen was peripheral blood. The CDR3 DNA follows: TGTGCCAGCACCCCACGGACAGGGGGAAATTCACCCCTCCACTTT. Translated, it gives CASTPRTGGNSPLHF.